The rows below give T cell receptor beta chains drawn from one sample of a study of T cell responses to AZD1222 COVID-19 vaccine. This table comes from immunoSEQ multiplex PCR, and its TCRdb copy is limited to in-frame clones, with some not included. The sample consists of around 180,000 clones, around 88% of them appearing once. The specimen comprised peripheral blood, sampled on day 0 of AZD1222 vaccination. The origin of the receptors is an adult in good health. CDR3s include the opening cysteine and the closing phenylalanine or tryptophan. The order of the fields is D gene, J gene, V gene, clone size, CDR3 protein, CDR3 DNA. A D gene is named only where the DNA matches it firmly. Rows may omit the clone size; those that give it use once, few, many or a size class.

>NA|TRBJ1-1|TRBV5-4|once
CASSPGATGPNAEAFF
TGTGCCAGCAGCCCCGGGGCCACAGGGCCGAACGCTGAAGCTTTCTTT
>NA|TRBJ2-3|TRBV5-1|NA
CASSSRALSTDTQYF
TGCGCCAGCAGCTCCAGGGCCCTTAGCACAGATACGCAGTATTTT
>TRBD1|TRBJ1-5|TRBV4-1|NA
CASSQAPGQGYNQPQHF
TGCGCCAGCAGCCAAGCCCCGGGACAGGGCTACAATCAGCCCCAGCATTTT
>NA|TRBJ1-1|TRBV30|NA
CAWIPPKQLNTEAFF
TGTGCCTGGATTCCCCCGAAACAGCTGAACACTGAAGCTTTCTTT
>NA|TRBJ2-7|TRBV28|NA
CASSLPGFEQYF
TGTGCCAGCAGTTTACCAGGGTTCGAGCAGTACTTC
>NA|TRBJ1-6|TRBV2|NA
CASSERAPLHF
TGTGCCAGCAGTGAACGAGCACCCCTCCACTTT
>TRBD2|TRBJ2-2|TRBV7-7|few
CASSSPGTSSGELFF
TGTGCCAGCAGCTCGCCCGGGACTAGCTCCGGGGAGCTGTTTTTT
>NA|TRBJ2-7|TRBV7-2|NA
CASSPFGSGSGYEQYF
TGTGCCAGCAGCCCTTTTGGGTCAGGGTCCGGCTACGAGCAGTACTTC
>TRBD1|TRBJ2-7|TRBV6-5|NA
CASSYSTGGEQYF
TGTGCCAGCAGTTACTCGACAGGGGGCGAGCAGTACTTC
>NA|TRBJ1-5|TRBV15|NA
CATSRDGQGRGNQPQHF
TGTGCCACCAGCAGAGATGGCCAGGGGCGCGGCAATCAGCCCCAGCATTTT
>TRBD1|TRBJ1-2|TRBV6-5|NA
CASSWDSYGYTF
TGTGCCAGCAGTTGGGACAGCTATGGCTACACCTTC
>NA|TRBJ2-7|TRBV5-4|NA
CASSFLTEQYF
TGTGCCAGCAGCTTCCTTACCGAGCAGTACTTC
>NA|TRBJ1-2|TRBV2|NA
CAKTVIYGYTF
TGTGCCAAGACAGTTATCTATGGCTACACCTTC
>NA|TRBJ1-4|TRBV6-1|NA
CASSGPQGRGTNEKLFF
TGTGCCAGCAGTGGCCCCCAGGGGCGCGGGACTAATGAAAAACTGTTTTTT
>TRBD1|TRBJ2-2|TRBV27|NA
CASSVDRGAGELFF
TGTGCCAGCAGTGTAGACAGGGGTGCCGGGGAGCTGTTTTTT
>TRBD1|TRBJ1-5|TRBV11-2|few
CASSWGQGSNQPQHF
TGTGCCAGCAGCTGGGGACAGGGTAGCAATCAGCCCCAGCATTTT
>NA|TRBJ1-4|TRBV3-1/TRBV3-2|NA
CASSSMRIGKEKLFF
TGTGCCAGCAGCTCAATGAGGATAGGTAAAGAAAAACTGTTTTTT
>TRBD1|TRBJ1-2|TRBV5-5|NA
CASSYVPGGVNYGYTF
TGTGCCAGCAGCTATGTTCCAGGGGGCGTCAACTATGGCTACACCTTC
>NA|TRBJ2-1|TRBV7-2|NA
CASSLAGGLGNEQFF
TGTGCCAGCAGCTTAGCTGGGGGGCTCGGAAATGAGCAGTTCTTC
>NA|TRBJ2-5|TRBV7-2|NA
CASSSHMGKETQYF
TGTGCCAGCAGCTCCCACATGGGGAAAGAGACCCAGTACTTC
>NA|TRBJ2-2|TRBV19|NA
CASSHTTGELFF
TGTGCCAGTAGCCACACAACCGGGGAGCTGTTTTTT
>TRBD1|TRBJ1-5|TRBV2|NA
CASRAATGGYQPQHF
TGTGCCAGCAGGGCCGCGACAGGGGGCTATCAGCCCCAGCATTTT
>NA|TRBJ1-1|TRBV7-9|NA
CASSSGTANTEAFF
TGTGCCAGCAGCTCGGGGACCGCGAACACTGAAGCTTTCTTT
>NA|TRBJ1-4|TRBV6-5|NA
CASSFSEVPNEKLFF
TGTGCCAGCAGTTTCTCGGAGGTCCCTAATGAAAAACTGTTTTTT
>NA|TRBJ2-2|TRBV20-1|NA
CSAKDRGELFF
TGCAGTGCGAAAGACAGGGGGGAGCTGTTTTTT
>NA|TRBJ1-1|TRBV2|NA
CASSEPPREAFF
TGTGCCAGCAGTGAACCCCCGCGGGAGGCTTTCTTT
>NA|TRBJ1-1|TRBV29-1|NA
CSVDFGGTEAFF
TGCAGCGTTGATTTCGGGGGGACTGAAGCTTTCTTT
>NA|TRBJ2-7|TRBV11-1|NA
CASSFNQGEAYEQYF
TGTGCCAGCAGCTTCAACCAGGGAGAAGCCTACGAGCAGTACTTC
>TRBD2|TRBJ2-3|TRBV4-2|NA
CASSRQSGGATDTQYF
TGTGCCAGCAGCCGTCAAAGCGGGGGGGCCACAGATACGCAGTATTTT
>NA|TRBJ1-2|TRBV18|NA
CASSPDLETAGYTF
TGTGCCAGCTCACCCGACTTGGAGACCGCTGGCTACACCTTC
>TRBD2|TRBJ2-1|TRBV28|NA
CASSAGGGGYNEQFF
TGTGCCAGCAGTGCCGGCGGCGGGGGGTACAATGAGCAGTTCTTC
>NA|TRBJ2-7|TRBV9|once
CASSVGEAGWVSEQYF
TGTGCCAGCAGCGTAGGAGAGGCAGGGTGGGTGAGCGAGCAGTACTTC
>NA|TRBJ1-2|TRBV3-1/TRBV3-2|NA
CASSHRGADGYTF
TGTGCCAGCAGCCATCGGGGGGCAGATGGCTACACCTTC
>NA|TRBJ2-7|TRBV19|NA
CASSNAFGSGSYEQYF
TGTGCCAGTAGTAACGCGTTTGGGAGCGGATCCTACGAGCAGTACTTC
>NA|TRBJ2-3|TRBV28|NA
CASSLSPGSTDTQYF
TGTGCCAGCAGTTTGTCTCCCGGGAGCACAGATACGCAGTATTTT
>NA|TRBJ1-4|TRBV10-3|NA
CAISDLPGQQDEKLFF
TGTGCCATCAGTGACTTACCGGGACAACAAGATGAAAAACTGTTTTTT
>NA|TRBJ1-1|TRBV18|NA
CASSPVSNTEAFF
TGTGCCAGCTCGCCCGTTTCGAACACTGAAGCTTTCTTT
>TRBD2|TRBJ2-1|TRBV28|NA
CASSRPRSGGSEQFF
TGTGCCAGCAGCAGACCGCGGAGCGGGGGGTCTGAGCAGTTCTTC
>TRBD2|TRBJ2-1|TRBV5-1|NA
CASSSEGGTPYNEQFF
TGCGCCAGCAGCTCAGAGGGAGGGACGCCCTACAATGAGCAGTTCTTC
>TRBD1|TRBJ1-1|TRBV6-1|NA
CASSELRGQGARNTEAFF
TGTGCCAGCAGTGAGTTGAGGGGACAGGGGGCAAGGAACACTGAAGCTTTCTTT
>TRBD1|TRBJ2-1|TRBV2|NA
CASSGDSTYNEQFF
TGTGCCAGCAGTGGGGACAGCACCTACAATGAGCAGTTCTTC
>TRBD2|TRBJ2-7|TRBV27|few
CASSLSGGVYEQYF
TGTGCCAGCAGTTTATCGGGGGGGGTCTACGAGCAGTACTTC
>NA|TRBJ1-5|TRBV11-2|NA
CASSLDRNQPQHF
TGTGCCAGCAGCTTAGACCGAAATCAGCCCCAGCATTTT
>TRBD1|TRBJ2-7|TRBV6-6|once
CASSQRDRDEQYF
TGTGCCAGCAGTCAACGGGACAGGGACGAGCAGTACTTC
>NA|TRBJ1-1|TRBV2|NA
CASTFSGSGVSGAEAFF
TGTGCCAGCACTTTCTCCGGTTCGGGGGTTAGTGGCGCTGAAGCTTTCTTT
>TRBD1|TRBJ2-7|TRBV7-9|few
CASSGPGQGSYEQYF
TGTGCCAGCAGCGGACCGGGACAGGGGTCCTACGAGCAGTACTTC
>NA|TRBJ2-5|TRBV2|NA
CASRRGSGETQYF
TGTGCCAGCAGGAGGGGTTCGGGAGAGACCCAGTACTTC